This record concerns one TCR beta chain sequence. The table came from immunoSEQ multiplex PCR; TCRdb's copy has only in-frame clones and leaves some out. The table shows hundreds of thousands of clones, with roughly nine tenths occurring only once. The data were obtained in a study of blood T cell repertoires in COVID-19. Material: PBMCs or T cells enriched from blood (not recorded which). The receptor was isolated from a woman between 50 and 59 years old in a cohort exposed to, infected with or recovered from COVID-19 (not recorded which).

CDR3 amino acids: CASSSPDYGYTF. DNA of the CDR3: TGTGCCAGCAGCTCTCCGGACTATGGCTACACCTTC. The genes are TRBV7-6 and TRBJ1-2, with D unresolved. This CDR3 has 12 residues. V lost 4 bases and J lost 3, with 6 bases in between. Germline CDR1 and CDR2: SGHVS and FNYEAQ.